The rows below give T cell receptor beta chains drawn from one sample of a study of T cell repertoires in cytomegalovirus infection. These TCRs are of unknown antigen specificity. One entry per CDR3 protein results from TCRdb running MiXCR on the reads. Of approximately 990,000 distinct CDR3 sequences in the sample, approximately 33% are singletons; the top ten hold around an eighth. The material was cultured CD8+ T cells from PBMCs, obtained from culture after CMV antigen stimulation. The receptors were sampled from a human donor in good health (CMV status not recorded). Some clones in this sample may be carry-over from other donors' samples. Each CDR3 is given with its conserved first and last residue. The D gene is left open where the match is weak. Size values are once, few and many counts, or a class for expanded clones, and some rows have none.

j_gene | abundance | d_gene | v_gene | CDR3nt | CDR3aa
TRBJ1-4 | . | . | TRBV6-5 | TGTGCCAGCAGTTACTCGCCCGGGATTGATGAAAAACTGTTTTTT | CASSYSPGIDEKLFF
TRBJ2-2 | few | . | TRBV6-2/TRBV6-3 | TGTGCCAGCAGTTATTACGGGGCGGACACCGGGGAGCTGTTTTTT | CASSYYGADTGELFF
TRBJ2-3 | . | . | TRBV18 | TGTGCCAGCTCAAATCGCGAGGGGCCTAGCTTTTTAGATACGCAGTATTTT | CASSNREGPSFLDTQYF
TRBJ1-1 | . | TRBD1 | TRBV7-9 | TGTGCCAGCAGTCAGGGGGTCAGCACTGAAGCTTTCTTT | CASSQGVSTEAFF
TRBJ2-5 | . | TRBD2 | TRBV13 | TGTGCCAGCAGGAGAGGACTAGCCCCCCAAGAGACCCAGTACTTC | CASRRGLAPQETQYF
TRBJ2-2 | . | . | TRBV28 | TGTGCCAGCAGTTTTAGCTCTCAGGGCACCGGGGAGCTGTTTTTT | CASSFSSQGTGELFF
TRBJ2-7 | . | . | TRBV19 | TGTGCCAGTAGTACCCAGGACACCTTTTACGAGCAGTACTTC | CASSTQDTFYEQYF
TRBJ1-2 | many | TRBD1 | TRBV7-9 | TGTGCCAGCAGCTCCCGGACAGGGCCCAAGGTCCAGGTTTCGGACTATGGCTACACCTTC | CASSSRTGPKVQVSDYGYTF
TRBJ2-5 | . | . | TRBV19 | TGTGCCAGTAGTATCTGGTCGACAGGTCAAGAGACCCAGTACTTC | CASSIWSTGQETQYF
TRBJ1-2 | few | TRBD1 | TRBV7-9 | TGTGCCAGCAGCTTAGCGGGACAGGGTAGTGGCTACACCTTC | CASSLAGQGSGYTF
TRBJ2-5 | . | . | TRBV12-5 | TGTGCTAGTGTCCCGGACACCTTCCAAGAGACCCAGTACTTC | CASVPDTFQETQYF
TRBJ2-2 | . | TRBD1 | TRBV6-6 | TGTGCCAGCAGTGTGACAGGGGCCGAGGGAACCGGGGAGCTGTTTTTT | CASSVTGAEGTGELFF
TRBJ2-2 | few | . | TRBV6-5 | TGTGCCAGCAGCCCAGAGAGGGGCTCGAACACCGGGGAGCTGTTTTTT | CASSPERGSNTGELFF
TRBJ2-7 | few | TRBD1 | TRBV27 | TGTGCCAGCAGTTGGACAGGGGGCAGGGAGCAGTACTTC | CASSWTGGREQYF
TRBJ2-4 | . | . | TRBV6-2/TRBV6-3 | TGTGCCAGCAGTTACGACAATCTAGCCAAAAACATTCAGTACTTC | CASSYDNLAKNIQYF
TRBJ1-5 | few | . | TRBV19 | TGTGCCAGTAGTATTAGGGACAATCAGCCCCAGCATTTT | CASSIRDNQPQHF
TRBJ1-4 | . | . | TRBV6-1 | TGTGCCAGCAGTGAAAGGGACCAGGAAAAACTGTTTTTT | CASSERDQEKLFF
TRBJ2-1 | . | . | TRBV4-1 | TGCGCCAGCAGCCAAGCGATAATTGGCGCAAGCTCCTACAATGAGCAGTTCTTC | CASSQAIIGASSYNEQFF
TRBJ1-5 | . | . | TRBV19 | TGTGCCAGTAGTATTAATGGGGATAGCAATCAGCCCCAGCATTTT | CASSINGDSNQPQHF
TRBJ1-1 | few | . | TRBV15 | TGTGCCACCAGCAGAGCTAGGGGCAGGATGAACACTGAAGCTTTCTTT | CATSRARGRMNTEAFF
TRBJ2-3 | . | TRBD2 | TRBV4-1 | TGCGCCAGCAGCCAAGTATTTGGCGGGGGGAACACAGATACGCAGTATTTT | CASSQVFGGGNTDTQYF
TRBJ1-4 | few | TRBD1 | TRBV6-5 | TGTGCCAGCAGTTACACCCCAGGGGGGAATGAAAAACTGTTTTTT | CASSYTPGGNEKLFF
TRBJ2-1 | . | . | TRBV6-2/TRBV6-3 | TGTGCCACCACCCTAGGGGGAGGCGATGAGCAGTTCTTC | CATTLGGGDEQFF
TRBJ2-1 | many | TRBD2 | TRBV7-2 | TGTGCCAGCAGCCCCGCGGGGGGGACCTACAATGAGCAGTTCTTC | CASSPAGGTYNEQFF
TRBJ1-1 | . | TRBD1 | TRBV7-9 | TGTGCCAGCGGAACCGGGACAGGGGGACCTGAAGCTTTCTTT | CASGTGTGGPEAFF